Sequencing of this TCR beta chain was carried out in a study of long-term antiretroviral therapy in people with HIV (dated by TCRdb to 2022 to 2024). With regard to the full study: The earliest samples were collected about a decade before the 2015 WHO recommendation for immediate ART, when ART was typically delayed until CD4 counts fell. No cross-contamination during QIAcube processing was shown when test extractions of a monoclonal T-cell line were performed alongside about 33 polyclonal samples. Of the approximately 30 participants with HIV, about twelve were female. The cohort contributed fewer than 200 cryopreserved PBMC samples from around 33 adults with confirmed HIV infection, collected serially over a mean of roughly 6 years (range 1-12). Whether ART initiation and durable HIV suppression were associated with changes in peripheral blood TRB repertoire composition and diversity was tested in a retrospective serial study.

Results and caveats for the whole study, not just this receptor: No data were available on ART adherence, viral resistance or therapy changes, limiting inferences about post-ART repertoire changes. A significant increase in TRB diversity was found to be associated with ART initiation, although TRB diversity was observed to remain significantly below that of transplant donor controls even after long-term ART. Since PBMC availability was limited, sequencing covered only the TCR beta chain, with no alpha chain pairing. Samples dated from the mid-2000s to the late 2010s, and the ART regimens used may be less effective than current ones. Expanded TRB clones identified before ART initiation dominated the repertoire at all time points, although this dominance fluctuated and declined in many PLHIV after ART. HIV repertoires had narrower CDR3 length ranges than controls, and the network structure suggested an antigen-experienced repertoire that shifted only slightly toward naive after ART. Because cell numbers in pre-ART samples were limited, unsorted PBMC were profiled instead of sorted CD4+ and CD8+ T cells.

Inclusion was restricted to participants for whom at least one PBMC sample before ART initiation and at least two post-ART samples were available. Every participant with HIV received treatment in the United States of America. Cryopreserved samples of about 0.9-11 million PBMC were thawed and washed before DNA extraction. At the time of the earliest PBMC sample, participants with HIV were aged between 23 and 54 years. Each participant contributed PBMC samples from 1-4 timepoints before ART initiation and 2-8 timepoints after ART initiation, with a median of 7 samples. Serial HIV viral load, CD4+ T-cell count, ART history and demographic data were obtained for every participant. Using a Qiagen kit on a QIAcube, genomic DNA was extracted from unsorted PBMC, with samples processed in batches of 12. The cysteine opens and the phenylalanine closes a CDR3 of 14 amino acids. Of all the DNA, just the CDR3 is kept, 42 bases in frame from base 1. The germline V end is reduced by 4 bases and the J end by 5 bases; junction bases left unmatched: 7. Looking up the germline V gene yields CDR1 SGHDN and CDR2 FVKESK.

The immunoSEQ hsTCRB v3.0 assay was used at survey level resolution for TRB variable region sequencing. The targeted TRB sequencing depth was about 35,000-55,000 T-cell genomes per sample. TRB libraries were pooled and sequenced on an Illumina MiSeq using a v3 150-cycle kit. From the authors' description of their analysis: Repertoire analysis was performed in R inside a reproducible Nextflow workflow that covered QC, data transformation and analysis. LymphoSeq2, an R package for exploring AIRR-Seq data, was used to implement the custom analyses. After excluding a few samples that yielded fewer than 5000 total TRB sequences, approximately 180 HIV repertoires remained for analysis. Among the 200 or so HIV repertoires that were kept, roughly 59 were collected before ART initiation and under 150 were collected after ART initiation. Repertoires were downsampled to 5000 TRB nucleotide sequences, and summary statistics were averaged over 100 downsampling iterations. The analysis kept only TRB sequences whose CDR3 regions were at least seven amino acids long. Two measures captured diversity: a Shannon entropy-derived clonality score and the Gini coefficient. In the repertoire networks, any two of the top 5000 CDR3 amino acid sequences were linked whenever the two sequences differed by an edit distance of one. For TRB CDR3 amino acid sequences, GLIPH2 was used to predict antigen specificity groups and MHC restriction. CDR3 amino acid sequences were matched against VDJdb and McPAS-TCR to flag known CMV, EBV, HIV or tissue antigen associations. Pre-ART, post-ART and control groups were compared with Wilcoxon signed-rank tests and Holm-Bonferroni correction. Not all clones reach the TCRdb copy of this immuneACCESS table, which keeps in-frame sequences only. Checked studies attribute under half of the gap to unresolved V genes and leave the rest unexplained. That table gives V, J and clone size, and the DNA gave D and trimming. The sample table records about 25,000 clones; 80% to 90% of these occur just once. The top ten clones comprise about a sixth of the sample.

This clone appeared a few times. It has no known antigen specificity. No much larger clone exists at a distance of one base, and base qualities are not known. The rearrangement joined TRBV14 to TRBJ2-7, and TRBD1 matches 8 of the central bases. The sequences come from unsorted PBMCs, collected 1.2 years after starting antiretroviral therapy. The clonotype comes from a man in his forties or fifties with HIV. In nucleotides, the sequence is TGTGCCAGCAGCCCCCGGACAGGGTGGCACGAGCAGTACTTC. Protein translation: CASSPRTGWHEQYF.